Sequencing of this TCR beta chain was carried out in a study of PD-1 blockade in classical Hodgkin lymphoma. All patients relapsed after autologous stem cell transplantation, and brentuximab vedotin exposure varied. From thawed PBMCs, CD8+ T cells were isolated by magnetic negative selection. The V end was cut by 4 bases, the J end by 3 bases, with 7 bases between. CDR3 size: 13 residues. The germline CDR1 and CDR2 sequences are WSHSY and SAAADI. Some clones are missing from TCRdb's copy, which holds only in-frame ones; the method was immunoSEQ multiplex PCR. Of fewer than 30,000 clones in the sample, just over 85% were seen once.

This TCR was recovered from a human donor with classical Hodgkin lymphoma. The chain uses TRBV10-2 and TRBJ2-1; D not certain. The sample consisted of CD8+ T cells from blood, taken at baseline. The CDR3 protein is CASSVAVYNEQFF. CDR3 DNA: TGCGCCAGCAGTGTTGCCGTCTACAATGAGCAGTTCTTC.